The source of this T cell receptor (beta chain) is a study of T cells in Graves' hyperthyroidism and ophthalmopathy. Uncontrolled infection, other autoimmune disease, pregnancy and lactation each barred patients from inclusion. The CDR3 covers 11 residues. Germline CDR1 is GTSNPN and CDR2 is SVGIG (reference sequence). Deletions cut 5 bases from V and 10 bases from J, with 14 bases between. Findings of the study overall: Most expanded thyroid clonotypes above 0.001 also appeared in blood. The model made its ophthalmopathy prediction, and onset followed a median approximately 7 months later. Ophthalmopathy was told apart from stable hyperthyroidism by a 13 V-J model.

This clonotype was counted many times. Antigen: not known. Amplification of TCR beta CDR3 regions used RNA as the template. When the TCR CDR3 underwent first-round RT-PCR, the HTBI primer set was used. TCRdb re-called the multiplex PCR reads with MiXCR, one entry per CDR3 protein. The repertoire holds over 500,000 distinct CDR3 sequences, with 17% as singletons. The V gene is TRBV30, the J gene TRBJ1-2, with unresolved D. The TCR comes from a woman aged 18-29 years with Graves' ophthalmopathy. Material: blood. CDR3 coding DNA: TGTGCCTGGGCTCATACCCGGTCCTACACCTTC. This sequence encodes CAWAHTRSYTF.